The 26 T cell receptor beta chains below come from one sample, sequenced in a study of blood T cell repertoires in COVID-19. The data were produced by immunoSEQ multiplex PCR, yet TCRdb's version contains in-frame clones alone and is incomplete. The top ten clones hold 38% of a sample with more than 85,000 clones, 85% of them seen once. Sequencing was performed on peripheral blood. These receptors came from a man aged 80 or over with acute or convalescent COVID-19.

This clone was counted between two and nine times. The CDR3 DNA follows: TGTGCCAGTAGTTCTCCACCTAGCGGAGCCTCGGGAACCGGGGAGCTGTTTTTT. Translated: CASSSPPSGASGTGELFF. The V and J genes are TRBV19 and TRBJ2-2; 7 bases agree with TRBD2. This CDR3 is 18 amino acids long. Germline V lookup: CDR1 LNHDA, CDR2 SQIVND (reference sequence). V was clipped by 5 bases and J by 5 bases; unmatched bases: 17.

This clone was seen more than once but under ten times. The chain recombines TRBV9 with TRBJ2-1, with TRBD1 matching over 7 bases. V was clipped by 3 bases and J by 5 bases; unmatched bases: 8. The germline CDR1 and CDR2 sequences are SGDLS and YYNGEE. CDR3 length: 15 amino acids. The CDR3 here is CASSASPGQDNEQFF. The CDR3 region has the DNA TGTGCCAGCAGCGCCTCTCCAGGACAGGACAATGAGCAGTTCTTC.

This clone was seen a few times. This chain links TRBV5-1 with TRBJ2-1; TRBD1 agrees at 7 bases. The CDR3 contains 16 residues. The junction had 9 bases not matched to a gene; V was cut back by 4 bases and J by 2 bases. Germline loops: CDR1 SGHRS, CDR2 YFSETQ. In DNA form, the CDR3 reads TGCGCCAGCAGCCCCGGACAGGTCCAGACCTACAATGAGCAGTTCTTC. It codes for CASSPGQVQTYNEQFF.

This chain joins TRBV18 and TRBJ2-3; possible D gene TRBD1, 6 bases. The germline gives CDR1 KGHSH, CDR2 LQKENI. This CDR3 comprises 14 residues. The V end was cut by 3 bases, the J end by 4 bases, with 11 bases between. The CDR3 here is CASSPSAGADTQYF. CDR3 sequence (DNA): TGTGCCAGCTCACCTAGCGCAGGGGCAGATACGCAGTATTTT.

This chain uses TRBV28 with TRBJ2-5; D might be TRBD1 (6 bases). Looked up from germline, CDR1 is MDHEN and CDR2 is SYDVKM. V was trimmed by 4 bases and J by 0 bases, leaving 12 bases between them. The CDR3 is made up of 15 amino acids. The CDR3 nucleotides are TGTGCCAGCAGTTCCGGGACAACGTACCAAGAGACCCAGTACTTC. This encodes CASSSGTTYQETQYF. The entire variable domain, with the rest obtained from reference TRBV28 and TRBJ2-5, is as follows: DVKVTQSSRYLVKRTGEKVFLECVQDMDHENMFWYRQDPGLGLRLIYFSYDVKMKEKGDIPEGYSVSREKKERFSLILESASTNQTSMYLCASSSGTTYQETQYFGPGTRLLVL.

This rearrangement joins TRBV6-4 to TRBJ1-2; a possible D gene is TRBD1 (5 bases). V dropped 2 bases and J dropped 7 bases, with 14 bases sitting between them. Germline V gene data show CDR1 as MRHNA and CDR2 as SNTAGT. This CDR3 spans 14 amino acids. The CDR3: CASSDVGAAGGYTF. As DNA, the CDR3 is TGTGCCAGCAGTGACGTAGGGGCTGCCGGTGGCTACACCTTC.

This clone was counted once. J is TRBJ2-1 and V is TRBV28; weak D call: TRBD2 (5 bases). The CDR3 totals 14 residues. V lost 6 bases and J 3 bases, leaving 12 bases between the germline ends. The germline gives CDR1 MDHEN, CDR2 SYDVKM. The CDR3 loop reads CASSLSTIYNEQFF. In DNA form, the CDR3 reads TGTGCCAGCAGCCTCTCGACTATCTACAATGAGCAGTTCTTC. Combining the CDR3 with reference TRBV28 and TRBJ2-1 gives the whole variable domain DVKVTQSSRYLVKRTGEKVFLECVQDMDHENMFWYRQDPGLGLRLIYFSYDVKMKEKGDIPEGYSVSREKKERFSLILESASTNQTSMYLCASSLSTIYNEQFFGPGTRLTVL.

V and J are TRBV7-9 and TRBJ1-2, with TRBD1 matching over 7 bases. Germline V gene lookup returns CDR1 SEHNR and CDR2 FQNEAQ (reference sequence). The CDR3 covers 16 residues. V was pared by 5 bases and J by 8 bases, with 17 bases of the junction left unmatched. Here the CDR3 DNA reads TGTGCCAGCAGCCCCCCGGGACAGTTAAGCCTATGGGGCTACACCTTC. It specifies CASSPPGQLSLWGYTF.

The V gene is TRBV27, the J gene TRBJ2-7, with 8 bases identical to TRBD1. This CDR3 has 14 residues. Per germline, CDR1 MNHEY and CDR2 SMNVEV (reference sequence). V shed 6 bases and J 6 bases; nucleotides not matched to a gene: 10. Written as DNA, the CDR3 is TGTGCCAGCAGATACAGGGGGTTAAGTCTCGAGCAGTACTTC. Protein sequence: CASRYRGLSLEQYF.

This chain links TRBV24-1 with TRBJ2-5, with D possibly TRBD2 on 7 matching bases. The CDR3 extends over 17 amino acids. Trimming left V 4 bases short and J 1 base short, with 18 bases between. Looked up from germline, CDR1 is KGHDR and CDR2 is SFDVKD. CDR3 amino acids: CATSEGGGSSGQETQYF. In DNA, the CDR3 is TGTGCCACCAGTGAAGGGGGAGGGTCTAGCGGCCAAGAGACCCAGTACTTC.

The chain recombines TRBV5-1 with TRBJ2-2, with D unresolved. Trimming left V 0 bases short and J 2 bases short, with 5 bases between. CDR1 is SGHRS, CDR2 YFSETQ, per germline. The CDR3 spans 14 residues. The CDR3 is CASSLVLNTGELFF. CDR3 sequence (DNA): TGCGCCAGCAGCTTGGTCCTCAACACCGGGGAGCTGTTTTTT.

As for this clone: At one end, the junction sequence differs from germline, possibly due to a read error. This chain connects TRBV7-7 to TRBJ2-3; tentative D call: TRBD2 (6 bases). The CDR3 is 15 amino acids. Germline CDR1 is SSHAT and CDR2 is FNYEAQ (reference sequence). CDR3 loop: CASSHSIAGTDTQYF. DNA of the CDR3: TGTGCTAGCAGCCACTCTATAGCGGGCACAGATACGCAGTATTTT.

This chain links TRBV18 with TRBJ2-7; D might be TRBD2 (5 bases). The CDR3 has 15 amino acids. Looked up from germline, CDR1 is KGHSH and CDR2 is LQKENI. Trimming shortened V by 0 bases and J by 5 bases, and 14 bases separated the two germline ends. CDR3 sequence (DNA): TGTGCCAGCTCACCACCGGGAGTGGGGTCGGACGAGCAGTACTTC. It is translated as CASSPPGVGSDEQYF.

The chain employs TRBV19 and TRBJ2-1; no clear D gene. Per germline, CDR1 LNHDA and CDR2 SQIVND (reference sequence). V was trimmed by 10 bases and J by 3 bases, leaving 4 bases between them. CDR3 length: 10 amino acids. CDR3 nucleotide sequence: TGTGCCAACTACTACAATGAGCAGTTCTTC. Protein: CANYYNEQFF.

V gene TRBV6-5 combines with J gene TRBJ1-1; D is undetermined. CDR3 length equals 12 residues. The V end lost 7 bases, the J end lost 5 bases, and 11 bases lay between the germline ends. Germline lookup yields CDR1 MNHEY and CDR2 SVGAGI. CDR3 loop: CASTRPGTEAFF. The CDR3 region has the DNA TGTGCCAGCACCCGCCCCGGGACTGAAGCTTTCTTT.

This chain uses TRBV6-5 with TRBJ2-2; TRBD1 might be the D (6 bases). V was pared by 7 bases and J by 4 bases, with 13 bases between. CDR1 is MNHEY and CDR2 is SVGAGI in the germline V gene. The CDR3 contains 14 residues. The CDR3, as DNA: TGTGCCAGCAAGGGAACACAGGGCACCGGGGAGCTGTTTTTT. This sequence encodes CASKGTQGTGELFF.

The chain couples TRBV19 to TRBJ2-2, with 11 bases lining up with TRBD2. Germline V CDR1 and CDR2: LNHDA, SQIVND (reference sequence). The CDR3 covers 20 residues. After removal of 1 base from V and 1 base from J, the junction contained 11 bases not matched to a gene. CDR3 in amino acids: CASSIGGSASGRRNTGELFF. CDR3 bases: TGTGCCAGTAGTATAGGGGGGTCGGCTAGCGGGAGGCGGAACACCGGGGAGCTGTTTTTT.

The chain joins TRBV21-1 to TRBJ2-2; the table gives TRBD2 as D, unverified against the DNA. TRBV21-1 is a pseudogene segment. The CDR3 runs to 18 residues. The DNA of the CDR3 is TGTGCCAGCAGCAAAGCGGGGACTAGCGGGAGAGACACCGGGGAGCTGTTTTTT. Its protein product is CASSKAGTSGRDTGELFF.

CDR3 region: CASSLDLNTGELFF. The DNA of the CDR3 is TGTGCCAGCAGCTTAGATCTGAACACCGGGGAGCTGTTTTTT. This rearrangement joins TRBV11-2 to TRBJ2-2; no definite D call. This CDR3 region has 14 residues. V gave up 0 bases and J gave up 1 base, with 3 bases separating them. Germline V gives CDR1 SGHAT, CDR2 FQNNGV.

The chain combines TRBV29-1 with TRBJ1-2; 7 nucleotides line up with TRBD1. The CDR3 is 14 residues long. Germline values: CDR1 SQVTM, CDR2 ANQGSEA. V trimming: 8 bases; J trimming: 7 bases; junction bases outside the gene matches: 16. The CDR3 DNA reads TGCAGCCTTTACGACACAGGGGTATATGGTGGCTACACCTTC. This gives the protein CSLYDTGVYGGYTF.

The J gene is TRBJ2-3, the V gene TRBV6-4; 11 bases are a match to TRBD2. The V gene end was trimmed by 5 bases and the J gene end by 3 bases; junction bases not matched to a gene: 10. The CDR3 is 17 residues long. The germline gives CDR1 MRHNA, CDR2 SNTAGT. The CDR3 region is CASSKRPWTSGTDTQYF. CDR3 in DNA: TGTGCCAGCAGTAAACGACCTTGGACTAGCGGGACAGATACGCAGTATTTT.

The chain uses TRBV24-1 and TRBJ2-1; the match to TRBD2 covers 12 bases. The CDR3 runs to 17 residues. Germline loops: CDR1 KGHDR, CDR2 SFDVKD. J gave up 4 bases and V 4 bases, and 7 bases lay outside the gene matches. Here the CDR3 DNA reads TGTGCCACCAGTGACCGTGCGACTAGCGGGAGTTACAATGAGCAGTTCTTC. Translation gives CATSDRATSGSYNEQFF.

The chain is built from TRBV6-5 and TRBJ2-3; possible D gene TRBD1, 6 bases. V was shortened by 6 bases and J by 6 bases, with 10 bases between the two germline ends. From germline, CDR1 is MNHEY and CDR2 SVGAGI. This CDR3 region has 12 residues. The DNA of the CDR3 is TGTGCCAGCAGCATCCAGGGGGATACGCAGTATTTT. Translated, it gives CASSIQGDTQYF.

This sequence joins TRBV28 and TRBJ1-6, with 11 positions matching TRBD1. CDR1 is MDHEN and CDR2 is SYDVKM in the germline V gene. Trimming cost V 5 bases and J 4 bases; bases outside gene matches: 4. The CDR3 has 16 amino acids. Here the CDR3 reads CASSPGTGGYNSPLHF. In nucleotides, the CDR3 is TGTGCCAGCAGTCCTGGGACAGGGGGATATAATTCACCCCTCCACTTT.

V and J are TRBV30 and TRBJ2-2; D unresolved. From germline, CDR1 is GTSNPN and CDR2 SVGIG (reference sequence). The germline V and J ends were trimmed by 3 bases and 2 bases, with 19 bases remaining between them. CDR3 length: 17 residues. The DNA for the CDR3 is TGTGCCTGGAGGGTTAGGAAGGCAGACAAAAACACCGGGGAGCTGTTTTTT. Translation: CAWRVRKADKNTGELFF.

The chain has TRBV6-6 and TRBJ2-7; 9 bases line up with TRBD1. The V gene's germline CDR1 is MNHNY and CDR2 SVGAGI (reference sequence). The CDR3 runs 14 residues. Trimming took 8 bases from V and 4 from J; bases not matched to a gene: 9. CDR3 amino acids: CASEKRTGVYEQYF. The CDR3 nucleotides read TGTGCCAGCGAGAAGAGGACAGGGGTGTACGAGCAGTACTTC.